This T cell receptor (beta chain) came from a study of CD8 T cells in Susac syndrome (dated by TCRdb to between 2019 and 2020). About the full investigation: Of the Susac syndrome patients who were sequenced, more than 5 had clinically active disease and roughly eight were in clinical remission. Susac syndrome patients were therapy-naive, on corticosteroids (some also receiving IVIg), or on IVIg alone at blood withdrawal. The study used repertoire sequencing to test whether antigen drove CD8+ T cell activation and differentiation in Susac syndrome.

As for this clonotype: The antigen it binds to is not known. Per-base qualities were not stored, and no clone one base away is much larger.

General conclusions and limits of the study: No clonal expansion was detected in the CD4+ T cell repertoire of Susac syndrome patients. The TCR sequencing and HLA analysis was acknowledged to have included a relatively small number of individuals.

RNA was extracted using the RNeasy kit, and about 0.45 to 1 ug of the RNA was reverse transcribed with random hexamers. The immunoSEQ multiplex PCR assay, covering 54 Vbeta and 13 Jbeta segments, was used to amplify TCR beta CDR3 regions. Bias from PCR amplification was corrected by using a synthetic template baseline for primer optimization and for computational correction. The original methods were these. Reads were annotated to V, D and J genes according to IMGT and were analyzed with immunoSEQ Analyzer, with only productive sequences retained. Clonality was computed as one minus Shannon entropy normalized by log2 of the number of productive unique sequences. For each patient and control, public and private clones were evaluated among the 100 most prevalent clones. Susac-specific clones were defined as absent from healthy and MS cohorts, roughly 1,100 published viral clones and other ImmuneACCESS disease sequences. Through fastp at Q25 and MiXCR, TCRdb rebuilt clones from the public reads, retaining in-frame beta chains. Every distinct CDR3 protein forms one entry, paired with its most common genes and DNA. TCRdb, not the authors, supplied the V and J calls. For this sample there are about 180,000 distinct CDR3 sequences; roughly 94% appear just once. The ten largest clones add up to 0.12% of the sample.

Peripheral blood CD8+ and CD4+ T cells from healthy donors, Susac syndrome patients and multiple sclerosis patients were profiled using high-throughput TCR beta sequencing. The Susac syndrome patients fulfilled recently defined diagnostic criteria for either definite or probable disease. Bulk CD8+ and CD4+ T cells were purified by magnetic negative isolation, whereas CD8+ TEMRA cells were enriched by FACS. Blood was drawn into EDTA tubes, processed within 24 hours, and PBMCs were isolated by density gradient centrifugation. PBMCs intended for TCR sequencing were cryopreserved in liquid nitrogen and thawed later in a water bath at 37 degrees C. Purity of sorted or isolated CD4+, CD8+ and CD8+ TEMRA cells was at least 90%. CDR1 and CDR2 were assigned from the germline V gene as SQVTM and ANQGSEA. V loses 2 bases, J loses 4 bases, and the germline ends lie 9 bases apart. The CDR3, cysteine through phenylalanine, is 13 amino acids long. Kept here is only the CDR3 DNA, which spans 39 bases and is read in frame from base 1.

This receptor was identified in a human donor with Susac syndrome. Input material: CD4+ T cells from PBMCs. The rearrangement combines TRBV29-1 with TRBJ2-4; possibly the D gene is TRBD2, per 6 matching bases. The CDR3 region reads CSVERELKNIQYF. The bases read TGCAGCGTTGAACGGGAGCTAAAAAACATTCAGTACTTC.